This T cell receptor (beta chain) was sequenced during a study of vaccination and CD4 T cells after COVID-19. The overall study: Two doses of either BNT162b2 or mRNA-1273 vaccine were given to participants.

The treatment was: roughly 11-day PBMC culture with coronavirus spike peptide pools or control peptides (ViraFEST assay). The CDR3 has 15 residues. Germline loops: CDR1 SGHVS, CDR2 FQNEAQ. The V gene lost 0 bases and the J gene lost 2 bases, with 10 bases spanning the gap. In the case of this clonotype: The antigen is unknown.

Broader study findings: Convalescent patients had a median around 90% of post-vaccine SARS-CoV-2-reactive clones that were detected only after vaccination, not before it.

With the Oncomine TCR Beta short-read assay, DNA from cultured CD4+ T cells was sequenced. TCRdb reprocessed the PCR reads via MiXCR and lists one record per CDR3 protein. The sample yields 25,000 or so distinct CDR3 sequences, 45% to 65% seen once. The sequence was collected from a human donor who had recovered from COVID-19. The chain is built from TRBV7-8 and TRBJ1-2; D ambiguous. Sample: CD4+ T cells from blood, cultured in vitro. The CDR3 nucleotides read TGTGCCAGCAGCTTAGCGGAACGAACAAACTATGGCTACACCTTC. This encodes CASSLAERTNYGYTF.